A selection of T cell receptor beta chains follows, all from one sample in a study of blood T cell repertoires in COVID-19. Produced via immunoSEQ multiplex PCR; TCRdb's table is partial and in-frame only. The profile covers some 260,000 clones, with 82% appearing a single time and roughly 4.6% taken by the ten largest. Sequencing was performed on peripheral blood. These receptors all come from an elderly woman with active or convalescent COVID-19. CDR3s include the opening cysteine and the closing phenylalanine or tryptophan. Each record gives: J gene, V gene, CDR3 protein.

TRBJ2-1	TRBV5-1	CASSLAPSGGSYNEQFF
TRBJ2-7	TRBV5-1	CASSLAQGSHEQYF
TRBJ1-5	TRBV28	CASSLGEGGVGQPQHF
TRBJ2-7	TRBV28	CASSSRDRNYEQYF
TRBJ1-5	TRBV19	CASTPLGGNQPQHF
TRBJ2-5	TRBV7-2	CASSRTAAGFETQYF
TRBJ2-5	TRBV11-2	CASSLVIRTSGGETQYF
TRBJ2-2	TRBV6-5	CASSSGTGVTGELFF
TRBJ2-3	TRBV28	CASSLSGLAGADTQYF
TRBJ1-6	TRBV11-2	CASSLAVESPLHF
TRBJ2-1	TRBV5-1	CAGSIDSYNEQFF
TRBJ1-1	TRBV2	CASGVGGTEAFF
TRBJ1-5	TRBV6-1	CASSEALRTGGNQPQHF
TRBJ1-2	TRBV7-7	CASSLSGTGTIYGYTF
TRBJ1-1	TRBV12-3/TRBV12-4	CASSPRLNTEAFF
TRBJ2-1	TRBV3-1/TRBV3-2	CASSKPKTVPYNEQFF
TRBJ2-2	TRBV5-1	CASASGGNTGELFF
TRBJ2-1	TRBV5-1	CASSGGVYNEQFF
TRBJ1-2	TRBV10-3	CAISGRDRGNYGYTF
TRBJ2-7	TRBV5-1	CASSLGGSHSYEQYF
TRBJ2-3	TRBV7-9	CASSHPEQGRGTDTQYF
TRBJ1-1	TRBV6-5	CASRNPPSTEAFF
TRBJ1-1	TRBV19	CASSPEQGSGTEAFF
TRBJ2-7	TRBV7-2	CASSLTGGISYEQYF
TRBJ1-2	TRBV15	CATSRGLPGQVNYGYTF
TRBJ2-7	TRBV28	CASREGTERYEQYF
TRBJ2-2	TRBV9	CASSAASTRPTGELFF
TRBJ2-5	TRBV5-1	CASSADRGAQYF
TRBJ2-7	TRBV6-5	CASSSQTGYEQYF
TRBJ2-2	TRBV10-1	CASSETGTGIGELFF
TRBJ2-1	TRBV3-1/TRBV3-2	CASSQEESGQIFYNEQFF
TRBJ1-6	TRBV27	CASSFSTGTGGRSPLHF
TRBJ2-4	TRBV2	CASSEQPGGAKNIQYF
TRBJ1-5	TRBV10-1	CASSESLGQPQHF
TRBJ2-7	TRBV3-1/TRBV3-2	CASSQAHSDSYEQYF
TRBJ1-6	TRBV28	CATQGSANSPLHF
TRBJ2-1	TRBV25-1	CASSEYREQFF
TRBJ1-2	TRBV4-1	CASSQDQGLNYGYTF
TRBJ1-2	TRBV30	CAWSAKGGGGYGYTF
TRBJ2-5	TRBV3-1/TRBV3-2	CASSHATGTQYF
TRBJ1-1	TRBV12-5	CASVLQGGTEAFF
TRBJ1-1	TRBV19	CASSPNSGTERGSFF
TRBJ1-1	TRBV19	CASSRQSMNTEAFF
TRBJ2-3	TRBV5-1	CASSLGGQPGDTQYF
TRBJ2-7	TRBV5-1	CASSLEGTSSEQYF
TRBJ2-2	TRBV27	CASRVFGTNTGELFF
TRBJ1-3	TRBV3-1/TRBV3-2	CASSQGSDTISGNTIYF